What follows describes a single T cell receptor beta chain. Its antigen is still unknown. Per germline, CDR1 SGHRS and CDR2 YFSETQ. Trimming removed 0 bases from V and 2 bases from J, with 12 bases in between. The CDR3 is 16 residues long. With constant-segment primers, 5'RACE yielded cDNA libraries of TCR alpha and TCR beta that carried sample barcodes and UMIs. One entry per CDR3 protein results from TCRdb running MiXCR on the 5' RACE reads. The table lists roughly 120,000 distinct CDR3 sequences, about a sixth of them singletons. This entry is derived from a study of T-cell memory formation after mild COVID-19. Study-level background: Largely donor-specific TCR clusters were found. Study-wide findings and caveats: Clones which contracted sat mainly in CM and EM if CD4+, and in EMRA if CD8+. Pre-infection memory held some responding clones, suggesting pre-existing cross-reactive T cells responded.

The sequenced sample consisted of PBMCs or a T cell subset sorted from them (not recorded which). This sequence originates from an adult woman who had mild COVID-19 (a few samples of this study predate the infection). Cell type and time point are not known. This chain links TRBV5-1 with TRBJ2-1, with D possibly being TRBD1 (6 bases). CDR3 coding DNA: TGCGCCAGCAGCTTGGAGAGGGGGTTTCCCTACAATGAGCAGTTCTTC. Protein: CASSLERGFPYNEQFF.